The T cell receptor beta chain described here comes from a study of cytomegalovirus exposure and HLA in healthy donors. Researchers ran the PCR with 60 Vbeta and 13 Jbeta primers. This table comes from immunoSEQ multiplex PCR, and its TCRdb copy is limited to in-frame clones, with some not included. The sample carries about 52,000 clones, 72% recorded once. Material for sequencing was PBMCs. This receptor was taken from a woman in her forties or fifties in good health and CMV-seronegative.

The CDR3 sequence is CASSLAGRTYNEQFF. In DNA form, the CDR3 reads TGTGCCAGCAGTTTAGCGGGACGTACCTACAATGAGCAGTTCTTC. This rearrangement joins TRBV5-8 to TRBJ2-1; 8 positions match TRBD2. Germline loops: CDR1 SGHTS, CDR2 YDEGEE. V gave up 5 bases and J gave up 2 bases; unmatched junction bases: 6. This CDR3 has 15 amino acids.